Below, 10 T cell receptor beta chains from the same sample are listed, as sequenced in a study of T-cell reconstitution after alpha-beta-depleted transplantation in children. Unique molecular identifiers featured in how the TCRbeta library was prepared. Each CDR3 protein gets one entry after TCRdb re-called the PCR reads with MiXCR. The table has tens of thousands of distinct CDR3 sequences, under 8% seen once. The specimen was PBMCs, mostly from graft donor cells, collected 180 days after TCRalphabeta/CD19-depleted stem cell transplant. The receptor source for this set is a male patient between 10 and 17 years old who had a stem cell transplant for acute myeloid leukemia, so the T cells may come from the graft donor.

This chain links TRBV29-1 with TRBJ2-1, with 9 bases aligning to TRBD2. Germline lookup yields CDR1 SQVTM and CDR2 ANQGSEA. CDR3 length: 16 residues. V was clipped by 0 bases and J by 9 bases; unmatched bases: 12. CDR3 sequence (DNA): TGCAGCGTTGAAGATCAAGTGGCGGGGGGGCCGGGTGAGCAGTTCTTC. Residues: CSVEDQVAGGPGEQFF.

This clonotype has ten or more counts. The CDR3: CASSEPGGPTNEQFF. Written as DNA, the CDR3 is TGTGCCAGCAGTGAACCGGGAGGGCCCACAAATGAGCAGTTCTTC. The chain carries TRBV2 and TRBJ2-1; 8 bases line up with TRBD2. CDR1 is SNHLY and CDR2 is FYNNEI in the germline V gene. The junction had 7 bases not matched to a gene; V was cut back by 2 bases and J by 7 bases. The CDR3 totals 15 residues.

This clonotype was seen many times. The chain uses TRBV21-1 and TRBJ2-3. TRBV21-1 is annotated as a pseudogene. The CDR3 contains 10 residues. This chain's CDR3 is CASSRDTQYF. CDR3 nucleotides: TGTGCCAGCAGCCGGGATACGCAGTATTTT.

This clonotype was seen repeatedly, ten times or more. The V call is TRBV10-3, the J call TRBJ2-7, with D tentatively TRBD1 (6 bases). The V gene lost 9 bases and the J gene lost 3 bases, with 21 bases spanning the gap. CDR3 length: 15 residues. Germline lookup yields CDR1 ENHRY and CDR2 SYGVKD. In nucleotides, the CDR3 is TGTGCCATAAGTCCGGGACACCCTACGGTCTACGAGCAGTACTTC. It is translated as CAISPGHPTVYEQYF.

Many counts were recorded for this clonotype. V usage is TRBV10-3 and J usage is TRBJ1-1; D possibly corresponds to TRBD1 (5 bases). Trimming took 6 bases from V and 3 from J, leaving 8 bases between them. The germline V gene encodes CDR1 ENHRY and CDR2 SYGVKD. The CDR3 sequence is 12 residues long. As DNA, the CDR3 is TGTGCCATCAGGACAGCGTACACTGAAGCTTTCTTT. Translating gives CAIRTAYTEAFF.

This clonotype was counted ten times or more. The J gene is TRBJ1-1, the V gene TRBV15, with TRBD1 as a possible D gene (5 bases). This CDR3 is 13 amino acids long. Germline CDR1 is LNHNV and CDR2 is YYDKDF (reference sequence). V shed 0 bases and J shed 7 bases, with 9 bases lying between them. CDR3 in amino acids: CATSRDGHLEAFF. The CDR3 DNA reads as TGTGCCACCAGCAGAGACGGACACCTTGAAGCTTTCTTT.

This clonotype was detected many times. This chain links TRBV3-1 with TRBJ1-2, with D unresolved. The CDR3 loop spans 14 amino acids. Trimming took 1 base from V and 8 from J, leaving 14 bases between them. Germline CDR1 and CDR2: LGHDT and YNNKEL (reference sequence). The CDR3 loop is CASSQGAYSWGYTF. The CDR3 DNA reads as TGTGCCAGCAGCCAAGGGGCCTATAGTTGGGGCTACACCTTC. Using reference TRBV3-1 and TRBJ1-2 for the parts outside the CDR3, the full variable domain is DTAVSQTPKYLVTQMGNDKSIKCEQNLGHDTMYWYKQDSKKFLKIMFSYNNKELIINETVPNRFSPKSPDKAHLNLHINSLELGDSAVYFCASSQGAYSWGYTFGSGTRLTVV.

The table lists this clonotype with many counts. The V call is TRBV19, the J call TRBJ2-5, with 8 nucleotides matching TRBD1. The CDR3 has 16 residues. Per germline, CDR1 LNHDA and CDR2 SQIVND (reference sequence). V was pared by 1 base and J by 0 bases, with 4 bases of the junction left unmatched. This chain's CDR3 is CASSIVPGGYQETQYF. The CDR3 DNA sequence: TGTGCCAGTAGTATAGTTCCAGGGGGCTACCAAGAGACCCAGTACTTC.

On this clonotype itself: Possible read error: a much larger clone is one base away. The V call is TRBV20-1, the J call TRBJ2-1; 11 nucleotides match TRBD1. The germline V gene encodes CDR1 DFQATT and CDR2 SNEGSKA (reference sequence). The CDR3 has 16 amino acids. The CDR3 DNA reads TGCTGTGCTAGAGGGGACAGGGGGTCATTTTACAATGAGCAGTTCTTC. As protein: CCARGDRGSFYNEQFF.

This clonotype showed up many times. J is TRBJ2-2 and V is TRBV6-2 or TRBV6-3; 8 bases line up with TRBD1. The V gene's germline CDR1 is MNHEY and CDR2 SVGEGT. V was pared by 8 bases and J by 4 bases, with 6 bases of the junction left unmatched. The length of the CDR3 is 14 residues. CDR3 in amino acids: CASGRTGSTGELFF. The CDR3 coding sequence is TGTGCCAGCGGGCGGACAGGGAGCACCGGGGAGCTGTTTTTT.